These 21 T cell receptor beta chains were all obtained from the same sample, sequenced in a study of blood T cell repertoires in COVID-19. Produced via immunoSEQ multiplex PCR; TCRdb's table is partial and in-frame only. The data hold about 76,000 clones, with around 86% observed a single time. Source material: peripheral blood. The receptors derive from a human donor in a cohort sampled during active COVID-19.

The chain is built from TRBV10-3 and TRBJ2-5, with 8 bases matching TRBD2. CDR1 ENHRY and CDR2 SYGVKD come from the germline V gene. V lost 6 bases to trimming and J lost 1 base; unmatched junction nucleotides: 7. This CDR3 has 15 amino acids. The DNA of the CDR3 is TGTGCCATCAGCGCGGGGGGCCCCCCCCAAGAGACCCAGTACTTC. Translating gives CAISAGGPPQETQYF.

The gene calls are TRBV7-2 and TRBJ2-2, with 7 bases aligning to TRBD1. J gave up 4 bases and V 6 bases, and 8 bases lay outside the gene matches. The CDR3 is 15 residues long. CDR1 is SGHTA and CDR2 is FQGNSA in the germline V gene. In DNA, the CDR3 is TGTGCCAGCAGACGAAGACAGGGCACCACCGGGGAGCTGTTTTTT. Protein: CASRRRQGTTGELFF. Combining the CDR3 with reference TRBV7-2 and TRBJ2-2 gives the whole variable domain GAGVSQSPSNKVTEKGKDVELRCDPISGHTALYWYRQSLGQGLEFLIYFQGNSAPDKSGLPSDRFSAERTGGSVSTLTIQRTQQEDSAVYLCASRRRQGTTGELFFGEGSRLTVL.

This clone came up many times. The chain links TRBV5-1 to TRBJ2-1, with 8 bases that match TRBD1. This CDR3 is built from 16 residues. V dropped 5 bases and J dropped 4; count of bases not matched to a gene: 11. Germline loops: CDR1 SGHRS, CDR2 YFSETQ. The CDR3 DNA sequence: TGCGCCAGCAGACCTCCCGGGACAGGACTTTACAATGAGCAGTTCTTC. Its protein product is CASRPPGTGLYNEQFF.

The CDR3 nucleotides read TGTGCCAGCAGCTTAAAGGGTACGGGGGGAACAGATACGCAGTATTTT. Translating it yields CASSLKGTGGTDTQYF. The V gene is TRBV7-2, the J gene TRBJ2-3; 7 nucleotides align to TRBD2. Germline CDR1 and CDR2: SGHTA and FQGNSA. CDR3 length: 16 residues. The V and J ends lost 2 bases and 3 bases, in that order; junction bases with no gene match: 8.

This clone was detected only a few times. The CDR3 region has the DNA TGTGCCCTGGGACAGGACTCCTACGAGCAGTACTTC. Protein product: CALGQDSYEQYF. The J gene is TRBJ2-7, the V gene TRBV30; 8 bases agree with TRBD1. The CDR3 consists of 12 residues. Trimming at V came to 8 bases and at J to 0 bases, leaving 3 bases not matched to a gene. Germline V gene lookup returns CDR1 GTSNPN and CDR2 SVGIG (reference sequence).

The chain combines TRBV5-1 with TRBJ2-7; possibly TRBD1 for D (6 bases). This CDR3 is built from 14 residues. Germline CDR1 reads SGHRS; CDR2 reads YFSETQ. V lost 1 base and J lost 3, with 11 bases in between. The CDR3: CASSLTGRIYEQYF. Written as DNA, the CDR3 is TGCGCCAGCAGCTTGACAGGGAGAATCTACGAGCAGTACTTC.

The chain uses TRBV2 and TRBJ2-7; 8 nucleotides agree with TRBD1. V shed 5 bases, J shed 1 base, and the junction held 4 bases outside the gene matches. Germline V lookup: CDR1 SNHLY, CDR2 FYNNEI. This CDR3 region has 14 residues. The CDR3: CASSRGQGSYEQYF. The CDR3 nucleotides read TGTGCCAGCAGTAGAGGACAGGGTTCCTACGAGCAGTACTTC.

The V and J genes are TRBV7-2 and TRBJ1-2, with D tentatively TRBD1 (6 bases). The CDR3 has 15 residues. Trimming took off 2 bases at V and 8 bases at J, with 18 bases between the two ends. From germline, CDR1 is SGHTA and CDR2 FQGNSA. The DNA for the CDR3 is TGTGCCAGCAGCTTACCGGGACAAGGGGCTAGAGGCTACACCTTC. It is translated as CASSLPGQGARGYTF.

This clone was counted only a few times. The CDR3 sequence is CASDDRGTEAFF. For the CDR3, the DNA is TGTGCCAGTGATGACAGGGGTACTGAAGCTTTCTTT. This chain links TRBV19 with TRBJ1-1, with 8 bases lining up with TRBD1. CDR3 size: 12 residues. Trimming at V came to 8 bases and at J to 5 bases, leaving 4 bases not matched to a gene. Germline V CDR1 and CDR2: LNHDA, SQIVND (reference sequence).

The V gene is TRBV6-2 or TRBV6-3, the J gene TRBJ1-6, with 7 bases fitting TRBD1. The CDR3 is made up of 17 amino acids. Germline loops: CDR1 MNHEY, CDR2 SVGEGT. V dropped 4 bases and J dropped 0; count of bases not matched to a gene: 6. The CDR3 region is CASSFSDRISYNSPLHF. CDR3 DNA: TGTGCCAGCAGTTTCTCGGACAGGATCTCCTATAATTCACCCCTCCACTTT.

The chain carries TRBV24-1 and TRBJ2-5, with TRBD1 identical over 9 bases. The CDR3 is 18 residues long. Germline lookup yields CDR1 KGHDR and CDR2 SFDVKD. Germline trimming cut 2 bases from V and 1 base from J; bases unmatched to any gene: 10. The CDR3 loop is CATSDYERDRASQETQYF. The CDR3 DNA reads TGTGCCACCAGTGATTATGAACGGGACAGGGCCTCCCAAGAGACCCAGTACTTC.

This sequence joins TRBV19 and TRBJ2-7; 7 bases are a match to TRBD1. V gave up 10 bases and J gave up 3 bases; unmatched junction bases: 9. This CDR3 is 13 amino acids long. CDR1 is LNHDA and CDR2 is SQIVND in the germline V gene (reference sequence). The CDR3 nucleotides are TGTGCCACGGCCCGGGACAGAGACTACGAGCAGTACTTC. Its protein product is CATARDRDYEQYF. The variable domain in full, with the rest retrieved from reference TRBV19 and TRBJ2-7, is DGGITQSPKYLFRKEGQNVTLSCEQNLNHDAMYWYRQDPGQGLRLIYYSQIVNDFQKGDIAEGYSVSREKKESFPLTVTSAQKNPTAFYLCATARDRDYEQYFGPGTRLTVT.

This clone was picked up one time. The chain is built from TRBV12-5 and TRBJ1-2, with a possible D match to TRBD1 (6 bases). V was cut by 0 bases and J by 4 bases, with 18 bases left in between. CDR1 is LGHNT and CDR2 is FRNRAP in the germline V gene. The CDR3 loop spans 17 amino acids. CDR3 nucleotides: TGTGCTAGTGGTTTGGTCCCCCCCCCAACAGGGATCTATGGCTACACCTTC. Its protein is CASGLVPPPTGIYGYTF.

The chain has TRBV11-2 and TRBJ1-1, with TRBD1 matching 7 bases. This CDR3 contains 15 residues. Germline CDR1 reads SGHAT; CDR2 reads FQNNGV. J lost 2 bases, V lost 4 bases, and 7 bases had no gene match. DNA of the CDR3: TGTGCCAGCAGCTCTCCGGACAGGTCCAACACTGAAGCTTTCTTT. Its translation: CASSSPDRSNTEAFF.

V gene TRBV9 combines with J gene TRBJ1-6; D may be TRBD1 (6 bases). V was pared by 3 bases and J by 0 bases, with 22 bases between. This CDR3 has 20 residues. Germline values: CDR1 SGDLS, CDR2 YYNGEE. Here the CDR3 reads CASSASPRDTLSSYNSPLHF. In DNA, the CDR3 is TGTGCCAGCAGCGCGAGTCCCCGGGACACCTTGAGCTCCTATAATTCACCCCTCCACTTT.

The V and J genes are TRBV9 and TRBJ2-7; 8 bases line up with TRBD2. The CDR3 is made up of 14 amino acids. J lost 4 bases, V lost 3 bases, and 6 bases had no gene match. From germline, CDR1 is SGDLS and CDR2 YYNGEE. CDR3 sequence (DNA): TGTGCCAGCAGCGCGACTAGCGTCCCATACGAGCAGTACTTC. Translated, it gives CASSATSVPYEQYF.

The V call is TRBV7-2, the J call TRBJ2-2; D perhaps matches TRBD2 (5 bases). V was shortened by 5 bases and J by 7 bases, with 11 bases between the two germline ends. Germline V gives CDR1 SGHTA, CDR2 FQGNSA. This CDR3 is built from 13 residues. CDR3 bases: TGTGCCAGCAGCCCCGGGGTGGGCGGGGAGCTGTTTTTT. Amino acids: CASSPGVGGELFF.

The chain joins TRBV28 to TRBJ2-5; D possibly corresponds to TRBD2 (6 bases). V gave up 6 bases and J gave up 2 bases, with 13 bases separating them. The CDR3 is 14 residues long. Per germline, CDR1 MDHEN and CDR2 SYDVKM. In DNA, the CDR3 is TGTGCCAGCAGCTGGAGGGCAGCTCAAGAGACCCAGTACTTC. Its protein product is CASSWRAAQETQYF.

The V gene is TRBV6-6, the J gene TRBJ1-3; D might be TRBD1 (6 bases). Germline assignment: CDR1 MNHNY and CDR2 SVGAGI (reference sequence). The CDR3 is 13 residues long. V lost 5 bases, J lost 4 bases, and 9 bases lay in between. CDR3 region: CASSRDIGNTIYF. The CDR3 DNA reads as TGTGCCAGCAGTCGGGACATCGGAAACACCATATATTTT.

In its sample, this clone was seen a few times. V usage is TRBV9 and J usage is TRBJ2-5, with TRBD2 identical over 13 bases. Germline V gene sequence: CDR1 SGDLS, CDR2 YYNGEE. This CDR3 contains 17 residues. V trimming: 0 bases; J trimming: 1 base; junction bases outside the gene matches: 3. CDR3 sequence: CASSVGTSGGLQETQYF. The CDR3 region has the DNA TGTGCCAGCAGCGTAGGGACTAGCGGGGGCCTCCAAGAGACCCAGTACTTC.

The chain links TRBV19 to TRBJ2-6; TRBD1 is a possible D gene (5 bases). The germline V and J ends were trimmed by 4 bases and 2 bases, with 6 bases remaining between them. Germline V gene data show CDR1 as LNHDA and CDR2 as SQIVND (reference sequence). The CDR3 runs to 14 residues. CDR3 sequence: CASSRGTGANVLTF. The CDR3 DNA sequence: TGTGCCAGTAGTAGGGGCACTGGGGCCAACGTCCTGACTTTC.